This T cell receptor (beta chain) was documented in a study of beta chain features in type 1 diabetes. Every bit of the isolated RNA underwent reverse transcription, so sequencing read expressed TCRB transcripts. Sequencing used immunoSEQ multiplex PCR; TCRdb keeps in-frame clones, though not all of them. The sample has about 320,000 clones; 12% to 15% are singletons. This clone was counted many times. Its cognate antigen is unknown. Researchers reported sorting CD4+ naive, central memory, regulatory and stem cell-like memory cells via CD45RO/CCR7/CD25/CD127/CD95/CD27. Overall study findings and caveats: The study found fewer insertions and more deletions at VDJ junctions in type 1 diabetes patients. Moderate yet significant TCRB CDR3 shortening was seen in Type 1 diabetes patients in all four CD4+ subsets.

This CDR3 is 16 amino acids long. The chain recombines TRBV21-1 with TRBJ2-5; TRBD2 is the table's D call and was not checked against the DNA. TRBV21-1 is noted as a pseudogene. Sequences were obtained from central memory CD4+ T cells from blood. The source of this sequence is a man younger than 45 in good health. The CDR3 DNA is TGTGCCAGCAGCAAGTATTCTAGCGGGGGTACGGAGACCCAGTACTTC. This sequence encodes CASSKYSSGGTETQYF.